The entry that follows covers one T cell receptor (beta chain) sequence. Antigen specificity is unknown. This record comes from a study of blood T cells in healthy people across ages. General study findings and limits: The unsorted PBMCs prevented any conclusive comparison of naive versus antigen-experienced cells.

This CDR3 is built from 14 residues. Germline loops: CDR1 MDHEN, CDR2 SYDVKM. The V gene lost 1 base and the J gene lost 6 bases, with 9 bases spanning the gap. Researchers isolated at least 6 million PBMCs per sample. Primers used in a second PCR of roughly 7 to 11 cycles were a sample-barcoded 5' primer and a J-beta primer mix. Samples each returned at least 2.5 million CDR3-containing paired-end reads. TCRdb analysed the 5' RACE reads with MiXCR anew, one entry per CDR3 protein. The sample holds about 1,600,000 distinct CDR3 sequences, approximately 42% seen once. This receptor was obtained from a woman between 18 and 29 years old in good health. The sample consisted of blood. The chain employs TRBV28 and TRBJ1-4; D is perhaps TRBD1 (6 bases). The CDR3 reads CASSLYREDEKLFF. The CDR3, as DNA: TGTGCCAGCAGTTTATACAGGGAAGATGAAAAACTGTTTTTT.